Only a few counts were recorded for the clone carrying this T cell receptor beta chain. Original processing methods: Amplified reference gene primers provided the basis for estimating nucleated cell counts. The data were produced by immunoSEQ multiplex PCR, yet TCRdb's version contains in-frame clones alone and is incomplete. V, J and clone size are those of that table, while D and trimming were read from the DNA. The profile shows roughly 140,000 clones, about 90% of them singletons. The data derive from a study of blood T cell repertoires in COVID-19. Overall study: Material from acute and convalescent COVID-19 was sourced from the United States, Italy and Spain. Nucleic acid was either cDNA or gDNA, and it came from T cells, B-cell-depleted T cells, or PBMCs.

Germline V gene lookup returns CDR1 MNHEY and CDR2 SVGEGT. Trimming stripped 2 bases from V and 0 bases from J, with 7 bases between. The CDR3 runs to 15 residues. The sequenced sample was peripheral blood. The gene calls are TRBV6-2 or TRBV6-3 and TRBJ2-2; no firm D call. This sequence originates from a woman between 55 and 75 years old with active or convalescent COVID-19. The CDR3 region has the DNA TGTGCCAGCAGTTACGGGCCCACGAACACCGGGGAGCTGTTTTTT. It is translated as CASSYGPTNTGELFF.